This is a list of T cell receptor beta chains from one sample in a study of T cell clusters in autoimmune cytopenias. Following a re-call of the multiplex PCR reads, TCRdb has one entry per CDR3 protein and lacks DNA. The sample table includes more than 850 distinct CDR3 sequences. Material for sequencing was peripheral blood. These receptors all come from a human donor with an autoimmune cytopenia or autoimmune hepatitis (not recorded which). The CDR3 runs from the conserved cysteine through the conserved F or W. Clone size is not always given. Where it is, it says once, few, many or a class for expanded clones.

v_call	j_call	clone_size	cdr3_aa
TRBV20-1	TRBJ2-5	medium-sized	CSARRLAGGGIETQYF
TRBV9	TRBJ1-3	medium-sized	CASGRELSGNTIYF
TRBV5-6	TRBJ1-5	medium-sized	CASSLVGTSNQPQHF
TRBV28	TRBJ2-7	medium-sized	CASSSSRQNYEQYF
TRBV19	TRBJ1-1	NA	CASSIVFGSNTEAFF
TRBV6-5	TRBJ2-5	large	CASSLGTGGSETQYF
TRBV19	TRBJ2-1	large	CASSRSGVSPYNEQFF
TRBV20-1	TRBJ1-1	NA	CSANRQGNTEAFF
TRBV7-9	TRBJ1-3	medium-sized	CASSLAGGRGNTIYF
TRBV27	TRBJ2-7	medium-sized	CASSLSARYEQYF
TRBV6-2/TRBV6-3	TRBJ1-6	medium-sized	CASSWISDNSPLHF
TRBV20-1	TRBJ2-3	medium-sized	CSARDQGATREDMRDTQYF
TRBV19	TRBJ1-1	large	CASSGSTEAFF
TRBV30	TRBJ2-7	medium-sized	CAWSQSYEQYF
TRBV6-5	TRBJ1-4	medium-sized	CASRPTGAREKLFF
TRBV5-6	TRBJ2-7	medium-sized	CASSEGLAGEQYF
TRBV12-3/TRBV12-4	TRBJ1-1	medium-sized	CASRDTRNTEAFF